What follows describes a single TCR beta chain. The data derive from a study of neoadjuvant anti-PD-1 for oral cavity cancer. Study context: Non-progressing patients received a fourth nivolumab dose near day 43, then surgery on days 50-56.

The sample's time point: after neoadjuvant nivolumab, at surgical resection. The germline CDR1 and CDR2 sequences are MDHEN and SYDVKM. This CDR3 region has 15 residues. The ends lost 3 bases at V and 6 bases at J; junction bases unmatched: 6. Only in-frame clones appear in the TCRdb table, and some are missing; sequencing was by immunoSEQ multiplex PCR. The sample lists over 11,000 clones, roughly 69% seen once, with over 2% in the top ten. The V gene is TRBV28, the J gene TRBJ2-7; 12 bases line up with TRBD2. This receptor was identified in a person aged 40 to 85 with oral cavity squamous cell carcinoma. The sequences come from PBMCs, collected after nivolumab (anti-PD-1) treatment. This CDR3 is CASSFMRLAGVEQYF. The CDR3 region has the DNA TGTGCCAGCAGTTTTATGAGACTAGCGGGAGTCGAGCAGTACTTC.